The sequence of this T cell receptor (beta chain) was determined in a study of T cell responses to AZD1222 COVID-19 vaccine. Study-level points and caveats: At baseline, just five to seven AZD1222 recipients tested seropositive.

The CDR3 is 14 residues long. Germline CDR1 reads SGHRS; CDR2 reads YFSETQ. Trimming removed 0 bases at V and 5 bases at J, with 9 bases between. Worth noting for this clone: Its antigen is as yet unknown.

Generated by immunoSEQ multiplex PCR, the TCRdb table keeps only in-frame clones and is missing some. The table records 100,000 to 150,000 clones, about 89% of them present only once. Sequences were derived from peripheral blood, sampled on day 0 of AZD1222 vaccination. This TCR was sampled from an adult in good health. The chain joins TRBV5-1 to TRBJ1-5, with a tentative D call TRBD1 (5 bases). CDR3 in amino acids: CASSLVGGDQPQHF. Written as DNA, the CDR3 is TGCGCCAGCAGCTTGGTGGGGGGGGATCAGCCCCAGCATTTT.